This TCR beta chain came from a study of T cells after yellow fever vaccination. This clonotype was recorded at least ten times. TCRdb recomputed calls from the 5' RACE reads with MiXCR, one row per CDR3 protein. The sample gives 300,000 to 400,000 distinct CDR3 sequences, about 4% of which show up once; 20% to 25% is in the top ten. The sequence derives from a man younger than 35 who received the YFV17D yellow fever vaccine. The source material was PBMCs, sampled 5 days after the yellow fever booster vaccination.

This CDR3 is CASSLEDRALSLYNEQFF. The CDR3 DNA reads TGTGCCAGCAGCTTAGAGGACAGGGCCCTAAGCCTATACAATGAGCAGTTCTTC. The chain is built from TRBV7-6 and TRBJ2-1; 8 bases are shared with TRBD1. This CDR3 has 18 residues. In germline, CDR1 is SGHVS, CDR2 FNYEAQ. V lost 1 base and J lost 4; bases outside the gene matches: 12. Full variable domain (missing parts from reference TRBV7-6 and TRBJ2-1): GAGVSQSPRYKVTKRGQDVALRCDPISGHVSLYWYRQALGQGPEFLTYFNYEAQQDKSGLPNDRFSAERPEGSISTLTIQRTEQRDSAMYRCASSLEDRALSLYNEQFFGPGTRLTVL.